This TCR beta chain was retrieved from a study of regulatory T cells in long-lasting Graves disease. This clonotype was seen at least ten times. Investigators prepared the TCR beta libraries by applying iRepertoire HTBI primers and Arm-PCR of CDR3 regions. TCRdb analysed the multiplex PCR reads with MiXCR anew, one entry per CDR3 protein. The sample has hundreds of thousands of distinct CDR3 sequences, under 20% seen once. CDR1 and CDR2 from the germline V gene are SGHRS and YFSETQ. Between the trimmed V and J ends, which lost 1 base and 5 bases, there was a span of 9 bases. This CDR3 has 14 residues. Time point noted: newly diagnosed GD, antithyroid drugs for less than 3 months. Following extraction of RNA from PBMCs, that RNA was used to make the TCR library. These data were also filed under a second study, of T cells in Graves' hyperthyroidism and ophthalmopathy.

The rearrangement joins TRBV5-1 to TRBJ2-2; no firm D call. The sample here was peripheral blood mononuclear cells (PBMCs), taken at new diagnosis, from a patient treated with antithyroid drugs. The sequence came from a woman in her twenties or thirties with Graves disease. DNA of the CDR3: TGCGCCAGCAGCTTGTACCCTGATACCGGGGAGCTGTTTTTT. This translates into CASSLYPDTGELFF.